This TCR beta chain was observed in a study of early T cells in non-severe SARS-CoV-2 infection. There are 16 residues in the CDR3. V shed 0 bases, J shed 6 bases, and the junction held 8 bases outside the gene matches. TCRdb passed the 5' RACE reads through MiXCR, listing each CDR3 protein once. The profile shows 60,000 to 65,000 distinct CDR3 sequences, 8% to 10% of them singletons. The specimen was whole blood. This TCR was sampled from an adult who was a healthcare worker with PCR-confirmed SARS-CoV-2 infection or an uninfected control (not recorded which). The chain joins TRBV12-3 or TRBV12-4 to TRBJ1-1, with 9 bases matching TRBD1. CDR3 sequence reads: CASSLAQGQGLPEAFF. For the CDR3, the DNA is TGTGCCAGCAGTTTAGCGCAGGGACAGGGATTGCCTGAAGCTTTCTTT.